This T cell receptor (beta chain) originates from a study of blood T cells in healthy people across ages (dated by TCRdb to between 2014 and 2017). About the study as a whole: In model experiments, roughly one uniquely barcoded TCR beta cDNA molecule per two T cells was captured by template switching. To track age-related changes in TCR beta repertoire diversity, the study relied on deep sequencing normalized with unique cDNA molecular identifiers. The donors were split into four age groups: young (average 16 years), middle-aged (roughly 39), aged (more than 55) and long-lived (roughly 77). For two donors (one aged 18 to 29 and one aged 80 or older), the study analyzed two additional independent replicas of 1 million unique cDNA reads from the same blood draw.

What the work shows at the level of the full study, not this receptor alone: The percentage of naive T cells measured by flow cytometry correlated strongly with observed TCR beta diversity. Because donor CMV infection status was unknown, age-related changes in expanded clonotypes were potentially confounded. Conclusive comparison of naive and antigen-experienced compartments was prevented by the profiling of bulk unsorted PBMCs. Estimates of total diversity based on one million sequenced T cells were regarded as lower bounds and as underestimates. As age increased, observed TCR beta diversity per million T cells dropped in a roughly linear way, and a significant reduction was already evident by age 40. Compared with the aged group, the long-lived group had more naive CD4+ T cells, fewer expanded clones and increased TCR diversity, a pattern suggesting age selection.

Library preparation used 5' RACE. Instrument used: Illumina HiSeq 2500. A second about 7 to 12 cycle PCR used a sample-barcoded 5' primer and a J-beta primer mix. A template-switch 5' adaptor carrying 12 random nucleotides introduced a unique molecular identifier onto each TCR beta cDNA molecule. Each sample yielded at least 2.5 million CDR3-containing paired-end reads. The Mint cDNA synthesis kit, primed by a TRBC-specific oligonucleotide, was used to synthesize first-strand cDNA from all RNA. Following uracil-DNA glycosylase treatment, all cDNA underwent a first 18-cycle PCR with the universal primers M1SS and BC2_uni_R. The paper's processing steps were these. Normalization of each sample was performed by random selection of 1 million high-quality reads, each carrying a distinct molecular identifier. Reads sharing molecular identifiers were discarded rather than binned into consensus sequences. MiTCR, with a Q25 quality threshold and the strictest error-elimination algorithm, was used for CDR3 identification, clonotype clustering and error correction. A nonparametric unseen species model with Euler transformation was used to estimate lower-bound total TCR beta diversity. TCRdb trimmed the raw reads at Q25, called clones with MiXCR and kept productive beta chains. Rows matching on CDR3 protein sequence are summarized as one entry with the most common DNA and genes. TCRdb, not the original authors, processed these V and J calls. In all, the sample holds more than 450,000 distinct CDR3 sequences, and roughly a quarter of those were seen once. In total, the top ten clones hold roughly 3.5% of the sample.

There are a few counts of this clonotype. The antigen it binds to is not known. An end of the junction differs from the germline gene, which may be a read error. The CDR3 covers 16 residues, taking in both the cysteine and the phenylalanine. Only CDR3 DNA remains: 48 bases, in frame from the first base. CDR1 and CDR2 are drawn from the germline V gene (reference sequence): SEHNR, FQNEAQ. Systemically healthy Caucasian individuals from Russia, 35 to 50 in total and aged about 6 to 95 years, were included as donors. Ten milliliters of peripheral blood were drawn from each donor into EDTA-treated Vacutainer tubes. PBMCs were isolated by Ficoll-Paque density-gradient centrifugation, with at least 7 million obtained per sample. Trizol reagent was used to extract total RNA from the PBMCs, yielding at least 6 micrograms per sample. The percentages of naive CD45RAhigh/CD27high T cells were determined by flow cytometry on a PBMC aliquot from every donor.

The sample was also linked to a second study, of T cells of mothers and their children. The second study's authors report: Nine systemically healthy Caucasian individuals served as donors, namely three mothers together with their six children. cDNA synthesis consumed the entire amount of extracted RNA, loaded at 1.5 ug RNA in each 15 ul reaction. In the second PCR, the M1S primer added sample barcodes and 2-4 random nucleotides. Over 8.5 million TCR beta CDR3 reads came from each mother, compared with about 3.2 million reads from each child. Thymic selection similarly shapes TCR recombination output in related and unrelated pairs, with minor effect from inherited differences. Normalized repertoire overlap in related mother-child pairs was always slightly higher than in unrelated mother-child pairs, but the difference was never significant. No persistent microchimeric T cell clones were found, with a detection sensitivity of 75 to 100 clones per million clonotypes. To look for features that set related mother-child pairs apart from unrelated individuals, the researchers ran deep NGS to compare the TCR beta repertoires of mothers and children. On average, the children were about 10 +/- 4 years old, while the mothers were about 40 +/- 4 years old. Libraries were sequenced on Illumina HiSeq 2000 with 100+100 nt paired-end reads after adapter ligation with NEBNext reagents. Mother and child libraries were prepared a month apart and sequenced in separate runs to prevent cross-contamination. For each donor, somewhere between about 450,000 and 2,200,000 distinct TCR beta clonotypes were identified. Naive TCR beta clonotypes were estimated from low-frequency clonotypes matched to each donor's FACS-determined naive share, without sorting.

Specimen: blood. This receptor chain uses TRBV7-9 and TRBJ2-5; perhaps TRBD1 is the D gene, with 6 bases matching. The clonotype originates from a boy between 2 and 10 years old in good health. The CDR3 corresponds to CACSPLDRSPQETQYF. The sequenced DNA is TGTGCCTGCAGCCCACTCGACAGGTCTCCCCAAGAGACCCAGTACTTC.